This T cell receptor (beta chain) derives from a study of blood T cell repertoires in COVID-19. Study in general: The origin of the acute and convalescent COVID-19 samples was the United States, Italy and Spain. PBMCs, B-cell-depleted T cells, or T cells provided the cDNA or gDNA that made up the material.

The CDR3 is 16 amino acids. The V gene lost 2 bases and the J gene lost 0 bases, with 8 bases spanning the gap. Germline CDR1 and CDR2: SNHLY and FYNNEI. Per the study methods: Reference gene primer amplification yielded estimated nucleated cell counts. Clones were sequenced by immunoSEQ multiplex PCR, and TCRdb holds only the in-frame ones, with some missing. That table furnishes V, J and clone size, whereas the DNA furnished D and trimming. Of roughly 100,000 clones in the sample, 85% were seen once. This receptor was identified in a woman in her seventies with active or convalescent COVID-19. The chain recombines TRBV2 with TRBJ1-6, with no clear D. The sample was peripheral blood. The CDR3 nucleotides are TGTGCCAGCAGTGAAAGGGAGAGCTCCTATAATTCACCCCTCCACTTT. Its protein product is CASSERESSYNSPLHF.